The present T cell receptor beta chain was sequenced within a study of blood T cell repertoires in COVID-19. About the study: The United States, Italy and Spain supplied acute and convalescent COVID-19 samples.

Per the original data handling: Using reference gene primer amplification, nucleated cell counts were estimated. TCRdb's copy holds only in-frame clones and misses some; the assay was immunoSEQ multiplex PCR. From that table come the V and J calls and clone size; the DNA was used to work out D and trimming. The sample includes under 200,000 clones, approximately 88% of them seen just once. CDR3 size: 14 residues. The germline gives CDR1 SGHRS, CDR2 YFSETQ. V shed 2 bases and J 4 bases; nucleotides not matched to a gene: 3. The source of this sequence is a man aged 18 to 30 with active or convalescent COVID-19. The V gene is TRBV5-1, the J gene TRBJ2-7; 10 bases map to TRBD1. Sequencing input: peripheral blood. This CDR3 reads CASSLPGQGYEQYF. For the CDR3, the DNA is TGCGCCAGCAGCTTACCGGGACAGGGGTACGAGCAGTACTTC.